This is a list of T cell receptor beta chains from one sample in a study of beta chain features in type 1 diabetes. The data were produced by immunoSEQ multiplex PCR, yet TCRdb's version contains in-frame clones alone and is incomplete. The sample lists approximately 380,000 clones, roughly 16% seen once, with roughly 0.019% in the top ten. What was sequenced was naive CD4+ T cells from blood. These receptor sequences come from a young woman in good health. Each CDR3 is given with its conserved first and last residue.

j_call v_call cdr3_aa
TRBJ2-2 TRBV5-1 CASSWGGYAGELFF
TRBJ2-3 TRBV19 CASSAQGPDTQYF
TRBJ1-5 TRBV6-1 CASSANQPQHF
TRBJ1-1 TRBV2 CASMRDRNTEAFF
TRBJ2-1 TRBV7-2 CASSLGSGLRYNEQFF
TRBJ2-3 TRBV5-1 CASRKAGGDTQYF
TRBJ2-4 TRBV30 CASQTSGSPIQYF
TRBJ2-1 TRBV19 CASSITTGYEQFF
TRBJ2-1 TRBV28 CATQAGSSYNEQFF
TRBJ1-2 TRBV2 CASRQGGEGYTF
TRBJ2-1 TRBV5-1 CASSSDSSSYNEQFF
TRBJ2-7 TRBV28 CASSLSGTARPYEQYF
TRBJ2-7 TRBV13 CASRRAGGPYEQYF
TRBJ1-5 TRBV2 CASNTQGGGNSNQPQHF
TRBJ2-7 TRBV30 CAWSYKGRGSSYEQYF
TRBJ2-5 TRBV7-8 CASSGRTGQETQYF
TRBJ1-1 TRBV30 CAWKGGGTEAFF
TRBJ2-1 TRBV7-2 CASSLPQGLRQFF
TRBJ2-7 TRBV7-2 CASSPRVAGAYEQYF
TRBJ2-1 TRBV19 CASSVGQHNEQFF
TRBJ1-1 TRBV6-5 CASSYSVRGVEAFF
TRBJ2-1 TRBV18 CASSPPALAEQFF
TRBJ2-7 TRBV14 CASSIRTSGRYEQYF
TRBJ2-1 TRBV11-3 CASSFRLAQGNEQFF
TRBJ2-1 TRBV7-7 CASSLAVRGGADNEQFF
TRBJ2-7 TRBV4-3 CASSRDSGGTYEQYF
TRBJ2-1 TRBV6-6 CASSYGAGGGAEQFF
TRBJ2-7 TRBV27 CASSIYPGLAGVLYF
TRBJ2-5 TRBV27 CASTPLEGETQYF
TRBJ2-4 TRBV19 CASSIPGIAKNIQYF
TRBJ1-1 TRBV5-1 CASSQVMNTEAFF
TRBJ2-7 TRBV7-2 CASSLKAGGGEQYF
TRBJ2-1 TRBV5-6 CASRWIGGEQFF
TRBJ2-3 TRBV5-4 CASKTSAGSQDTQYF
TRBJ2-5 TRBV2 CASSEWGTGDETQYF
TRBJ1-1 TRBV28 CASSLLDRTTEAFF
TRBJ1-1 TRBV29-1 CSVDKTGTEAFF
TRBJ2-1 TRBV30 CAWSGTPGGPSSYNEQFF
TRBJ1-5 TRBV18 CASSPLLSNQPQHF
TRBJ1-2 TRBV6-5 CASSPYQTENYGYTF
TRBJ2-3 TRBV9 CASSVAADTQYF
TRBJ1-2 TRBV5-6 CASSLSGNYGYTF
TRBJ2-1 TRBV4-3 CASSQDMRTGGYEQFF
TRBJ1-2 TRBV7-2 CASSRGQGYYGYTF
TRBJ2-3 TRBV5-1 CASSSGQASTDTQYF
TRBJ2-1 TRBV7-9 CASSNSHREQFF
TRBJ2-5 TRBV28 CASSSTEVYF
TRBJ2-3 TRBV15 CATSRGAVRGTQYF
TRBJ1-4 TRBV5-1 CASRVQTGAREKLFF
TRBJ2-1 TRBV30 CAFTSVDEQFF
TRBJ2-1 TRBV5-6 CASSLVGAGFLEQFF
TRBJ1-3 TRBV2 CASKSDRGSGNTIYF
TRBJ2-1 TRBV7-2 CASSLRMSGEGYNEQFF
TRBJ2-7 TRBV6-5 CASSYSRPFEQYF
TRBJ1-4 TRBV14 CASSRSLLEKLFF